The clone carrying this T cell receptor (beta chain) turned up a few times. The antigen remains undetermined. This sample stems from a study of human T cells and chemical hapten exposure. Across the whole study: Mainly, slight library volume differences in the pool made TCR yields vary.

General observations from the study: Large CDR3 similarity clusters arose significantly more often from expanded TCRs than from controls.

After removal of 6 bases from V and 3 bases from J, the junction contained 6 bases not matched to a gene. Germline CDR1 SQVTM, CDR2 ANQGSEA. The CDR3 spans 15 residues. Time point described: patch test 2, 6 weeks after DPC sensitization. Documented treatment: therapeutic diphenylcyclopropenone sensitization with weekly scalp DPC. Unique molecular identifiers were attached to individual cDNA molecules within the library. TCRdb reprocessed the RACE reads with MiXCR, giving one entry per CDR3 protein. There are about 140,000 distinct CDR3 sequences in the sample; approximately 12% occur only once, and around 1.4% lies in the top ten.

The material was whole blood, obtained in connection with sensitization to the hapten diphenylcyclopropenone (DPC). This chain uses TRBV29-1 with TRBJ2-3; 13 bases agree with TRBD2. This receptor was identified in a woman between 50 and 59 years old with alopecia areata. Some clones in this sample may be carry-over from other donors' samples. CDR3 DNA: TGCAGCGTGTGGACTAGCGGGAGAGCGACAGATACGCAGTATTTT. Translation gives CSVWTSGRATDTQYF.